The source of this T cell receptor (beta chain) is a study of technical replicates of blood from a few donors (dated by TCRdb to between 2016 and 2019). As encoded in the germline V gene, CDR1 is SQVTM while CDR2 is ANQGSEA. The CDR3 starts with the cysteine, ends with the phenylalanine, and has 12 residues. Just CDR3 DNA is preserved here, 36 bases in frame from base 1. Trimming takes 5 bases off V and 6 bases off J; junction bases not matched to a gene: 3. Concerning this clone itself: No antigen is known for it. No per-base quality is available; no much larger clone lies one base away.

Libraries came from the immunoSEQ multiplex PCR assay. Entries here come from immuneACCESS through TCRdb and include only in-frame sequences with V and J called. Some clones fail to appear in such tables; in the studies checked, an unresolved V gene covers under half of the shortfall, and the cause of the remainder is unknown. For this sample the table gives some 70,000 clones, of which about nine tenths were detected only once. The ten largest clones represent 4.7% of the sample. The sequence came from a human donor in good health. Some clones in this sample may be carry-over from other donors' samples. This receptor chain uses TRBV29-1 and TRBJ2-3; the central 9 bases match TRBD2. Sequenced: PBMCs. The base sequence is TGCAGCGTTCCTACTAGCGGGGATACGCAGTATTTT. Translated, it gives CSVPTSGDTQYF.